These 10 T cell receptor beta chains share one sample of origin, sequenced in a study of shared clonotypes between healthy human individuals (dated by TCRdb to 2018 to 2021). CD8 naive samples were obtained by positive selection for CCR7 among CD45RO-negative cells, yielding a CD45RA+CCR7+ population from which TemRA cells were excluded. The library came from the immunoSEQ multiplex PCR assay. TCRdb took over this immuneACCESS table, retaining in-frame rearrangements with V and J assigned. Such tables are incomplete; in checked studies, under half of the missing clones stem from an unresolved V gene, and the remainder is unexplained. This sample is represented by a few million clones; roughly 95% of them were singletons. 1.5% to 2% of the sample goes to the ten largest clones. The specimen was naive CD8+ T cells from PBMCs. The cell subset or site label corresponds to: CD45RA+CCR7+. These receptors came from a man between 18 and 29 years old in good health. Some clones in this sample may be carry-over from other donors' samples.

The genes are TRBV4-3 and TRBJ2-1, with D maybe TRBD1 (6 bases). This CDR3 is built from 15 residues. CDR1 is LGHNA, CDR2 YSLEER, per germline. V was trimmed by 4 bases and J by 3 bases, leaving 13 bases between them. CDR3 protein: CASSPYRAHYNEQFF. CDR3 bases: TGCGCCAGCAGCCCCTACAGGGCACACTACAATGAGCAGTTCTTC.

The chain's CDR3 is CAISALTGVERGYTF. The CDR3 coding sequence is TGTGCCATCAGTGCACTGACAGGGGTAGAGCGTGGCTACACCTTC. The gene calls are TRBV10-3 and TRBJ1-2; TRBD1 aligns across 8 bases. CDR1 ENHRY and CDR2 SYGVKD come from the germline V gene. Trimming took 4 bases from V and 7 from J; bases not matched to a gene: 11. This CDR3 spans 15 amino acids.

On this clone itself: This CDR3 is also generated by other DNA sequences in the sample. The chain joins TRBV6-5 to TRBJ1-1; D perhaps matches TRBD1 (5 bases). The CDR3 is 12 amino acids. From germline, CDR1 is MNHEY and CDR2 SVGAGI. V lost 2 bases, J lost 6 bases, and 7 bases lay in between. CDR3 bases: TGTGCCAGCAGTTACCGGGGCGCTGAAGCTTTCTTT. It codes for CASSYRGAEAFF.

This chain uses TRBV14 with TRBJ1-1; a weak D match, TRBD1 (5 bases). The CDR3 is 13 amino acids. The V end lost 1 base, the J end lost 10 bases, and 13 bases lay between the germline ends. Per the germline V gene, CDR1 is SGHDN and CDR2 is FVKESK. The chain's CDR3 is CASSQAGEAGAFF. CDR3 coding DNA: TGTGCCAGCAGCCAAGCGGGGGAAGCCGGAGCTTTCTTT.

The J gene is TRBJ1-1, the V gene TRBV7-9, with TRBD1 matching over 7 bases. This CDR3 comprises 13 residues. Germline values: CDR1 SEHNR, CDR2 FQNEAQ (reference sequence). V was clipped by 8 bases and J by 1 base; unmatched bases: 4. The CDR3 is CASGEGANTEAFF. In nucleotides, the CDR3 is TGTGCCAGCGGGGAGGGGGCGAACACTGAAGCTTTCTTT. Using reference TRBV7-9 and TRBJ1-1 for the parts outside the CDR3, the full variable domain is DTGVSQNPRHKITKRGQNVTFRCDPISEHNRLYWYRQTLGQGPEFLTYFQNEAQLEKSRLLSDRFSAERPKGSFSTLEIQRTEQGDSAMYLCASGEGANTEAFFGQGTRLTVV.

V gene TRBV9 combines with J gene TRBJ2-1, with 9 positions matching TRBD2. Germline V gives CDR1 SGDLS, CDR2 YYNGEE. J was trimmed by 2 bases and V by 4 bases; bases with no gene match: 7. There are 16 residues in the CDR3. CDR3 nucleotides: TGTGCCAGCAGCCCGACTAGCGGAAGACCCTACAATGAGCAGTTCTTC. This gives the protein CASSPTSGRPYNEQFF.

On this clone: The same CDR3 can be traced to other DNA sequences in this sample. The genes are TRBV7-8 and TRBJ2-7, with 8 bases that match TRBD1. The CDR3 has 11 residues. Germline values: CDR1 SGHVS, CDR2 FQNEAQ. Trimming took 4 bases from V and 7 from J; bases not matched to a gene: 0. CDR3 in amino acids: CASSWTGEQYF. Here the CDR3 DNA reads TGTGCCAGCAGCTGGACAGGGGAGCAGTACTTC.

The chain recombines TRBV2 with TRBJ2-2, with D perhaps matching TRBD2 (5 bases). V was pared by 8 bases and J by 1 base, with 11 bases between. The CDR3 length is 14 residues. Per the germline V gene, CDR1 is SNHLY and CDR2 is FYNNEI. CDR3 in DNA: TGTGCCAGCCCACTTGCGGGGAACACCGGGGAGCTGTTTTTT. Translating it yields CASPLAGNTGELFF.

The DNA of the CDR3 is TGTGCCAGTAACGGGGACAGGAACACTGAAGCTTTCTTT. Amino acid sequence: CASNGDRNTEAFF. The J gene is TRBJ1-1, the V gene TRBV19; TRBD1 matches 7 bases. V dropped 7 bases and J dropped 1; count of bases not matched to a gene: 3. CDR1 LNHDA and CDR2 SQIVND come from the germline V gene (reference sequence). This CDR3 region has 13 residues.

This CDR3 reads CASSVGDRRGNTIYF. Written as DNA, the CDR3 is TGTGCCAGCAGCGTAGGGGACCGCCGGGGAAACACCATATATTTT. The chain is built from TRBV9 and TRBJ1-3, with a tentative D call TRBD1 (5 bases). The V gene lost 0 bases and the J gene lost 4 bases, with 11 bases spanning the gap. The CDR3 has 15 residues. The germline V gene has CDR1 SGDLS and CDR2 YYNGEE.